This T cell receptor (beta chain) stems from a study of T-cell memory formation after mild COVID-19. Whole-study context: Largely, the TCR clusters proved donor specific.

Of note for this clonotype: The antigen is not known.

V lost 0 bases and J lost 0, with 19 bases in between. CDR1 MNHEY and CDR2 SVGAGI come from the germline V gene. The CDR3 totals 19 residues. 5'RACE, which relied on constant-segment primers, yielded TCR alpha and TCR beta cDNA libraries carrying sample barcodes and UMIs. Via MiXCR, TCRdb re-called the 5' RACE reads, giving one row per CDR3 protein. The profile covers 350,000 or so distinct CDR3 sequences, with less than 25% appearing a single time and around 23% taken by the ten largest. Study-level findings and limits: For contracting clones, CD4+ ones sat mainly in CM and EM, CD8+ in EMRA. CD4/CD8 balance held among clones contracting day 15 to 85, and later expanders leaned CD4+.

Sequencing was done on a sample of PBMCs or a T cell subset sorted from them (not recorded which). The chain couples TRBV6-5 to TRBJ2-3, with D maybe TRBD2 (5 bases). The TCR was taken from a man between 18 and 29 years old who had mild COVID-19 (a few samples of this study predate the infection). Cell type and time point are not known. The CDR3 region is CASSYSLRTDSWSTDTQYF. The CDR3 DNA is TGTGCCAGCAGTTACTCGTTGCGGACGGACTCCTGGAGCACAGATACGCAGTATTTT.